The text below deals with one T cell receptor beta chain. Its antigen is not identified. Authors' analysis steps: Lowest detectable productive clonotype frequency was 2.59 x 10-5. The protocol was immunoSEQ multiplex PCR, while the TCRdb copy is restricted to in-frame clones and leaves out a portion. V and J calls and clone size are copied from that table; D and trimming were computed from the DNA. This table holds over 45,000 clones, roughly 70% found once. The sample originates from a study of STAT5B mutations in CD4+ large granular lymphocyte leukemia. This CDR3 spans 17 amino acids. V lost 1 base to trimming and J lost 0 bases, with 14 bases between them. CDR1 and CDR2 (germline): MNHNS, SASEGT. Regarding the study as a whole: TRBV06-family usage was enriched in top patient clones (8/27) versus controls (2/35).

The sample taken for sequencing was CD4+ T cells from blood buffy coats. The sequence derives from a human donor in good health. The chain recombines TRBV6-1 with TRBJ2-3; D is perhaps TRBD1 or TRBD2 (5 bases each). For the CDR3, the DNA is TGTGCCAGCAGTGAAGTGGGGACCTACCTTAGCACAGATACGCAGTATTTT. It translates to CASSEVGTYLSTDTQYF.